The 10 T cell receptor beta chains below were found in one sample sequenced in a study of OX40 agonist ivuxolimab in advanced cancers. The protocol used for the library was the immunoSEQ multiplex PCR assay. Here the immuneACCESS table is served through TCRdb, limited to in-frame sequences with V and J called. Missing clones are a known gap in these copies; in checked studies unresolved V genes cover under half, and the rest lacks a known reason. The sample table lists 70,000 to 80,000 clones, around 87% of them with a count of one. Of the sample, 1.3% is held by the ten largest clones. Sequencing used CD4+ or CD8+ T cells sorted from blood, obtained in a trial of the OX40 agonist ivuxolimab. The receptor set was obtained from an adult with an advanced solid tumor such as melanoma, head and neck, liver or kidney cancer.

The CDR3 region has the DNA TGCGCCAGCAGCTTTGCGGGAGATACGCAGTATTTT. This translates into CASSFAGDTQYF. The chain links TRBV5-1 to TRBJ2-3, with D maybe TRBD2 (5 bases). The CDR3 spans 12 residues. Trimming stripped 2 bases from V and 5 bases from J, with 6 bases between. Germline assignment: CDR1 SGHRS and CDR2 YFSETQ. Based on the CDR3 plus reference TRBV5-1 and TRBJ2-3, the full variable domain is KAGVTQTPRYLIKTRGQQVTLSCSPISGHRSVSWYQQTPGQGLQFLFEYFSETQRNKGNFPGRFSGRQFSNSRSEMNVSTLELGDSALYLCASSFAGDTQYFGPGTRLTVL.

CDR3 region: CSTGGGASYNEQFF. CDR3 nucleotides: TGCAGCACAGGAGGGGGGGCTTCCTACAATGAGCAGTTCTTC. The J gene is TRBJ2-1, the V gene TRBV29-1; tentative D call: TRBD2 (7 bases). Germline loops: CDR1 SQVTM, CDR2 ANQGSEA. The V gene lost 8 bases and the J gene lost 1 base, with 15 bases spanning the gap. This CDR3 region has 14 residues.

This rearrangement joins TRBV7-2 to TRBJ2-1; the match to TRBD2 covers 8 bases. Germline loops: CDR1 SGHTA, CDR2 FQGNSA. V gave up 5 bases and J gave up 3 bases; unmatched junction bases: 6. This CDR3 spans 15 amino acids. The CDR3 spells CASSPGSGGYNEQFF. The CDR3 DNA reads TGTGCCAGCAGCCCTGGGAGCGGGGGCTACAATGAGCAGTTCTTC.

The chain links TRBV5-1 to TRBJ2-3; no definite D call. Trimming removed 4 bases at V and 0 bases at J, with 9 bases between. This CDR3 is 14 amino acids long. The germline V gene has CDR1 SGHRS and CDR2 YFSETQ. The CDR3: CASSAERSTDTQYF. For the CDR3, the DNA is TGCGCCAGCAGCGCCGAGCGTAGCACAGATACGCAGTATTTT.

The chain has TRBV2 and TRBJ2-1; 9 bases match TRBD1. The CDR3 has 15 amino acids. The V gene end was trimmed by 7 bases and the J gene end by 5 bases; junction bases not matched to a gene: 9. The germline V gene encodes CDR1 SNHLY and CDR2 FYNNEI. The CDR3 DNA follows: TGTGCCAGCACTCCGGGACAGGGTTTAAACAATGAGCAGTTCTTC. Translating it yields CASTPGQGLNNEQFF.

This clone was seen a few times. The gene calls are TRBV28 and TRBJ2-7, with D maybe TRBD1 (6 bases). Germline CDR1 is MDHEN and CDR2 is SYDVKM. The CDR3 is 12 residues long. Trimming shortened V by 6 bases and J by 7 bases, and 13 bases separated the two germline ends. In DNA form, the CDR3 reads TGTGCCAGCAGAAAAGGGGGTTGGGAGCAGTACTTC. It codes for CASRKGGWEQYF.

V is TRBV10-1 and J is TRBJ2-7; TRBD1 is a possible D gene (5 bases). V was clipped by 8 bases and J by 6 bases, with 8 bases between them. Germline values: CDR1 WNHNN, CDR2 SYGVQD (reference sequence). This CDR3 is 10 amino acids long. CDR3 nucleotides: TGCGCCAGCTTCCAGGGCGAGCAGTACTTC. It encodes CASFQGEQYF.

The chain combines TRBV30 with TRBJ1-5; D gene ambiguous. This CDR3 contains 13 residues. Trimming cost V 0 bases and J 5 bases, with 8 bases left between them. Germline V gives CDR1 GTSNPN, CDR2 SVGIG (reference sequence). CDR3 region: CAWSVREDQPQHF. The CDR3 region has the DNA TGTGCCTGGAGTGTGCGTGAGGATCAGCCCCAGCATTTT.

The gene calls are TRBV23-1 and TRBJ2-3; perhaps TRBD1 as D (5 bases). TRBV23-1 is an ORF for which the function is uncertain. Deletions cut 10 bases from V and 6 bases from J, with 11 bases between. This CDR3 contains 11 residues. CDR3 sequence: CATYPGDTQYF. The CDR3 nucleotides read TGCGCCACCTACCCAGGGGATACGCAGTATTTT.

This chain uses TRBV19 with TRBJ2-5; TRBD1 is a possible D gene (7 bases). The CDR3 loop spans 14 amino acids. Trimming removed 5 bases at V and 5 bases at J, with 15 bases between. Germline V gene lookup returns CDR1 LNHDA and CDR2 SQIVND (reference sequence). The CDR3 region has the DNA TGTGCCAGTAGTCCGCAGGGGGGTTCTGAGACCCAGTACTTC. It encodes CASSPQGGSETQYF. The full variable domain, rest sourced from reference TRBV19 and TRBJ2-5, is DGGITQSPKYLFRKEGQNVTLSCEQNLNHDAMYWYRQDPGQGLRLIYYSQIVNDFQKGDIAEGYSVSREKKESFPLTVTSAQKNPTAFYLCASSPQGGSETQYFGPGTRLLVL.